The rows below give T cell receptor beta chains drawn from one sample of a study of OX40 agonist ivuxolimab in advanced cancers. Clones were read by immunoSEQ multiplex PCR, and TCRdb kept only the in-frame ones, dropping some. The repertoire holds approximately 20,000 clones, with around nine tenths as singletons. This material consisted of CD4+ or CD8+ T cells sorted from blood, taken in a trial of the OX40 agonist ivuxolimab. These receptors came from an adult with an advanced solid tumor such as melanoma, head and neck, liver or kidney cancer. CDR3s include the opening cysteine and the closing phenylalanine or tryptophan. A D gene is named only where the DNA matches it firmly. Not every row has a clone size; where given, it reads once, few, many or a size class.

d_gene	v_gene	abundance	j_gene	CDR3aa	CDR3nt
TRBD1	TRBV6-1	medium-sized	TRBJ2-7	CASSARQGVYEQYF	TGTGCCAGCAGTGCTAGACAGGGGGTTTACGAGCAGTACTTC
.	TRBV7-9	large	TRBJ1-2	CASSLVSKGAGVGYTF	TGTGCCAGCAGCTTAGTGTCCAAGGGTGCGGGGGTCGGCTACACCTTC
.	TRBV2	.	TRBJ1-6	CASSGWGPSYNSPLHF	TGTGCCAGCAGTGGTTGGGGGCCCTCCTATAATTCACCCCTCCACTTT
TRBD1	TRBV4-1	.	TRBJ1-1	CASSGAWTGDTEAFF	TGCGCCAGCAGCGGGGCATGGACAGGGGACACTGAAGCTTTCTTT
.	TRBV7-9	.	TRBJ2-7	CASSGGHPSNEQYF	TGTGCCAGCAGCGGGGGCCATCCCTCCAACGAGCAGTACTTC
.	TRBV6-5	once	TRBJ2-2	CASSLGLSTGELFF	TGTGCCAGCAGTTTGGGACTCAGCACCGGGGAGCTGTTTTTT
.	TRBV6-9	.	TRBJ1-2	CASTPWEGYTF	TGTGCCAGCACCCCCTGGGAGGGCTACACCTTC
.	TRBV6-6	.	TRBJ1-1	CASSYSTGRMNTEAFF	TGTGCCAGCAGTTACAGTACAGGGCGGATGAACACTGAAGCTTTCTTT
.	TRBV2	.	TRBJ1-1	CARPRQEGMNTEAFF	TGTGCCCGCCCTCGTCAAGAAGGCATGAACACTGAAGCTTTCTTT
TRBD2	TRBV6-5	.	TRBJ2-3	CASSSTSGGGADTQYF	TGTGCCAGCAGTTCGACTAGCGGGGGGGGTGCAGATACGCAGTATTTT
.	TRBV9	.	TRBJ1-1	CASSVVSDGRDSNTEAFF	TGTGCCAGCAGCGTAGTAAGTGATGGTCGTGATTCGAACACTGAAGCTTTCTTT
TRBD1	TRBV19	.	TRBJ1-1	CASIQGYTEAFF	TGTGCCAGTATACAGGGGTACACTGAAGCTTTCTTT
.	TRBV5-6	few	TRBJ2-7	CASSFWGSLEQYF	TGTGCCAGCAGCTTTTGGGGTTCCCTCGAGCAGTACTTC
.	TRBV13	.	TRBJ2-7	CASSLGSYEQYF	TGTGCCAGCAGCTTAGGCAGCTACGAGCAGTACTTC
.	TRBV4-1	.	TRBJ2-7	CASSPRTDYEQYF	TGCGCCAGCAGCCCGCGGACGGACTACGAGCAGTACTTC
TRBD2	TRBV4-1	.	TRBJ2-3	CASSQTGTSGGPSPRDTQYF	TGCGCCAGCAGCCAAACCGGGACTAGCGGGGGGCCGAGCCCTAGAGATACGCAGTATTTT
.	TRBV9	.	TRBJ1-6	CASSPDGGSYNSPLHF	TGTGCCAGCAGCCCGGACGGAGGATCCTATAATTCACCCCTCCACTTT